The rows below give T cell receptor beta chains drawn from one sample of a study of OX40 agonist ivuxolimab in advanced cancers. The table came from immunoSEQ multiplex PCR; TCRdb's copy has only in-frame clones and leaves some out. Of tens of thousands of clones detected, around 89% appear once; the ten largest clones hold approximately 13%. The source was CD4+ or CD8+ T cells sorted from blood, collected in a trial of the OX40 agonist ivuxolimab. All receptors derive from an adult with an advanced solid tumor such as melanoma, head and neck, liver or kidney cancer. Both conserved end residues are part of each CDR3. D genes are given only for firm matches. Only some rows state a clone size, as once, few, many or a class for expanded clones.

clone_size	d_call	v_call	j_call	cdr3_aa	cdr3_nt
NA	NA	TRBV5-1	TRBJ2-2	CASSLGVGITGELFF	TGCGCCAGCAGCTTGGGCGTTGGGATTACCGGGGAGCTGTTTTTT
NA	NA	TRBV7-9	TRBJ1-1	CASSFERGTEAFF	TGTGCCAGCAGCTTCGAGAGGGGCACTGAAGCTTTCTTT
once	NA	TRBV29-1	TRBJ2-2	CSASKASTGELFF	TGCAGCGCCTCCAAAGCTAGCACCGGGGAGCTGTTTTTT
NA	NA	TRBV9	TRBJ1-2	CASSPSRSSQGYTF	TGTGCCAGCAGCCCTAGTAGGTCCAGTCAGGGCTACACCTTC
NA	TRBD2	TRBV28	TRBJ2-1	CASSIAGISYNEQFF	TGTGCCAGCAGTATAGCGGGGATCTCCTACAATGAGCAGTTCTTC
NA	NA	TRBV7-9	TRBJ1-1	CASSQVHEAFF	TGTGCCAGCAGCCAGGTGCATGAAGCTTTCTTT
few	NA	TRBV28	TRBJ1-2	CASSLLGGLGYGYTF	TGTGCCAGCAGTTTATTGGGGGGTTTAGGATATGGCTACACCTTC
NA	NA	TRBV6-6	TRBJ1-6	CASSYSGGVGSPLHF	TGTGCCAGCAGTTACTCGGGGGGGGTCGGTTCACCCCTCCACTTT
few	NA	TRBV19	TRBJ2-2	CASAGVNTGELFF	TGTGCCAGCGCCGGGGTCAACACCGGGGAGCTGTTTTTT
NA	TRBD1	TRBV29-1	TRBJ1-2	CSALTGGFGYTF	TGCAGCGCTTTGACAGGGGGCTTTGGCTACACCTTC
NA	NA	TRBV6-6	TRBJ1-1	CASRIGGNTEAFF	TGTGCCAGCAGAATCGGGGGGAACACTGAAGCTTTCTTT
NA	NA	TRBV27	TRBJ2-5	CASSLWGRTFQETQYF	TGTGCCAGCAGTTTATGGGGCAGGACTTTTCAAGAGACCCAGTACTTC
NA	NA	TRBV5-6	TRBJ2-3	CASSFGLTNTQYF	TGTGCCAGCAGCTTCGGGCTCACAAATACGCAGTATTTT
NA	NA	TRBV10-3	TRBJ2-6	CAISASSGANVLTF	TGTGCCATCAGTGCCAGCTCTGGGGCCAACGTCCTGACTTTC
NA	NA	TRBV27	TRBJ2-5	CASSFKSYQETQYF	TGTGCCAGCAGTTTCAAGTCCTACCAAGAGACCCAGTACTTC
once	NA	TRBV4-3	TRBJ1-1	CASSQGALALTTNTEAFF	TGCGCCAGCAGCCAAGGGGCCCTCGCCCTAACCACGAACACTGAAGCTTTCTTT
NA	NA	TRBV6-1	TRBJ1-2	CASEGDWGYTF	TGTGCCAGCGAGGGGGATTGGGGCTACACCTTC
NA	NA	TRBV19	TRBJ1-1	CASSKGGNTEAFF	TGTGCCAGTAGTAAGGGAGGTAACACTGAAGCTTTCTTT
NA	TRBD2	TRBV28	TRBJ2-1	CASSPWTARTSGRGNEQFF	TGTGCCAGCAGTCCCTGGACGGCCCGGACTAGCGGGAGGGGTAATGAGCAGTTCTTC
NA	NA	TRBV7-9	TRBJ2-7	CASSLTGYEQYF	TGTGCCAGCAGCTTAACCGGCTACGAGCAGTACTTC
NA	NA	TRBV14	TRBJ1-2	CASSQGRGDGGYTF	TGTGCCAGCAGCCAAGGCCGGGGGGATGGTGGCTACACCTTC
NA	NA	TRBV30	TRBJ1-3	CAWAFSGNTIYF	TGTGCCTGGGCTTTTTCAGGAAACACCATATATTTT
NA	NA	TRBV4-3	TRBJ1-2	CASSQGRGGHGYTF	TGCGCCAGCAGCCAAGGCCGGGGGGGGCATGGCTACACCTTC
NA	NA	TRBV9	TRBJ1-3	CASSSLVGDGGNTIYF	TGTGCCAGCAGCTCCTTGGTCGGGGATGGAGGAAACACCATATATTTT
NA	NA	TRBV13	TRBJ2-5	CASSSISSPRGETQYF	TGTGCCAGCAGCTCCATTAGCAGCCCTAGGGGGGAGACCCAGTACTTC
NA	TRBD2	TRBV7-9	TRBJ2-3	CASSLQREAGDTQYF	TGTGCCAGCAGCTTACAGCGGGAGGCCGGGGATACGCAGTATTTT
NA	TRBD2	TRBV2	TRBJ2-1	CASRYRTSGSASSYNEQFF	TGTGCCAGCAGATATAGGACTAGCGGGAGCGCAAGCTCCTACAATGAGCAGTTCTTC
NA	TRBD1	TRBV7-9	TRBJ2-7	CASSFDRGLYEQYF	TGTGCCAGCAGCTTCGACAGGGGTCTCTACGAGCAGTACTTC
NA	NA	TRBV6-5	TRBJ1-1	CASSYSGTGATEAFF	TGTGCCAGCAGTTATTCCGGGACGGGGGCCACTGAAGCTTTCTTT